The 21 T cell receptor beta chains in this list originate from one sample, sequenced in a study of Graves' ophthalmopathy and Graves' hyperthyroidism. Amplification of the TCR beta CDR3 regions used RNA transcripts (as template). An opening RT-PCR round employed HTBI primers and preceded a second-round multiplex PCR. TCRdb analysed the multiplex PCR reads with MiXCR anew, one entry per CDR3 protein. The sample lists hundreds of thousands of distinct CDR3 sequences; roughly 39% were seen once. The sequencing sample was made of peripheral blood. Receptors originate from an adult man with Graves' ophthalmopathy.

At least ten counts were recorded for this clonotype. This sequence joins TRBV20-1 and TRBJ1-2; maybe TRBD1 (5 bases). This CDR3 has 12 residues. CDR1 DFQATT and CDR2 SNEGSKA come from the germline V gene (reference sequence). Trimming stripped 5 bases from V and 5 bases from J, with 12 bases between. This CDR3 is CSAPRTLYGYTF. The CDR3, as DNA: TGCAGTGCTCCCCGGACACTTTATGGCTACACCTTC.

This sequence joins TRBV20-1 and TRBJ2-7; 10 nucleotides agree with TRBD1. Trimming at V came to 6 bases and at J to 3 bases, leaving 5 bases not matched to a gene. This CDR3 is built from 13 residues. Germline CDR1 and CDR2: DFQATT and SNEGSKA (reference sequence). This CDR3 is CSARRTGGYEQYF. The CDR3, as DNA: TGCAGTGCCAGACGGACAGGGGGCTACGAGCAGTACTTC.

This clonotype has ten or more counts. The chain employs TRBV2 and TRBJ2-7; no clear D. V lost 4 bases and J lost 7, with 5 bases in between. Germline CDR1 SNHLY, CDR2 FYNNEI. The CDR3 length is 10 residues. In DNA, the CDR3 is TGTGCCAGCAGTGGTAGGGAGCAGTACTTC. Amino acids: CASSGREQYF.

The gene calls are TRBV7-7 and TRBJ2-2; 8 bases are a match to TRBD1. Germline assignment: CDR1 SSHAT and CDR2 FNYEAQ (reference sequence). Germline trimming cut 5 bases from V and 3 bases from J; bases unmatched to any gene: 5. The CDR3 sequence is 15 residues long. The CDR3 DNA follows: TGTGCCAGCAGCCAGGGACAGGCCGACACCGGGGAGCTGTTTTTT. It codes for CASSQGQADTGELFF.

The chain links TRBV29-1 to TRBJ2-7; 8 bases match TRBD2. Trimming at V came to 7 bases and at J to 6 bases, leaving 8 bases not matched to a gene. Per germline, CDR1 SQVTM and CDR2 ANQGSEA. The length of the CDR3 is 12 residues. This CDR3 reads CSATGGAGEQYF. Here the CDR3 DNA reads TGCAGCGCCACGGGGGGGGCAGGCGAGCAGTACTTC.

This clonotype was detected ten times or more. V is TRBV10-3 and J is TRBJ1-4, with D maybe TRBD1 (6 bases). Trimming left V 2 bases short and J 0 bases short, with 7 bases between. CDR3 length equals 15 residues. The V gene's germline CDR1 is ENHRY and CDR2 SYGVKD. CDR3 DNA: TGTGCCATCAGTGAGACAGGGCCAACTAATGAAAAACTGTTTTTT. This sequence encodes CAISETGPTNEKLFF.

This rearrangement joins TRBV3-1 to TRBJ2-7; D perhaps matches TRBD2 (6 bases). The germline CDR1 and CDR2 sequences are LGHDT and YNNKEL (reference sequence). The CDR3 totals 16 residues. Deletions cut 5 bases from V and 1 base from J, with 18 bases between. CDR3 protein: CASSAGTTQFSYEQYF. The CDR3, as DNA: TGTGCCAGCAGCGCGGGGACCACTCAATTTTCCTACGAGCAGTACTTC.

The J gene is TRBJ2-2, the V gene TRBV20-1, with D perhaps TRBD2 (7 bases). The V and J ends lost 1 base and 6 bases respectively, with 15 bases between them. The CDR3 is 15 amino acids. Germline CDR1 and CDR2: DFQATT and SNEGSKA (reference sequence). CDR3 sequence (DNA): TGCAGTGCTAGAGGGTTTGCGGGGGCCGCCGGGGAGCTGTTTTTT. Protein sequence: CSARGFAGAAGELFF.

About this clonotype itself: A clone one base away is much larger, so this may be a read error. This CDR3 is missing its conserved last phenylalanine or tryptophan, likely due to a read error. The chain recombines TRBV11-1 with TRBJ2-7; TRBD1 matches 8 bases. Germline values: CDR1 SGHAT, CDR2 FQDESV (reference sequence). The CDR3 sequence is 16 residues long. Trimming removed 5 bases from V and 4 bases from J; junction bases left unmatched: 13. CDR3 region: CASSPRTGLVPYEQYL. The CDR3, as DNA: TGTGCCAGCAGCCCCCGGACAGGGTTGGTTCCTTACGAGCAGTACCTC.

This clonotype was detected once. The V and J genes are TRBV29-1 and TRBJ1-1, with TRBD1 as a possible D gene (6 bases). The length of the CDR3 is 12 residues. Trimming pared 5 bases from V and 1 base from J, leaving 8 bases between. The germline V gene has CDR1 SQVTM and CDR2 ANQGSEA. In nucleotides, the CDR3 is TGCAGCGTTTCAGGGGCGAACACTGAAGCTTTCTTT. Protein sequence: CSVSGANTEAFF.

Ten or more counts support this clonotype. The V gene is TRBV10-3, the J gene TRBJ1-2; D is uncertain. Germline-derived CDR1 and CDR2 are ENHRY and SYGVKD. The CDR3 is 13 amino acids. V was cut by 0 bases and J by 1 base, with 3 bases left in between. CDR3 bases: TGTGCCATCAGTGAGTCTGGTAACTATGGCTACACCTTC. This translates into CAISESGNYGYTF.

This clonotype was picked up a small number of times. The rearrangement uses TRBV2 and TRBJ1-1; perhaps TRBD1 as D (5 bases). V was cut by 8 bases and J by 5 bases, with 21 bases left in between. There are 15 residues in the CDR3. CDR1 SNHLY and CDR2 FYNNEI come from the germline V gene. The CDR3 sequence is CASVGGILRGTEAFF. In nucleotides, the CDR3 is TGTGCCAGCGTAGGAGGAATCCTGAGGGGAACTGAAGCTTTCTTT.

This clonotype was counted many times. The rearrangement uses TRBV2 and TRBJ2-7; D is uncertain. Per germline, CDR1 SNHLY and CDR2 FYNNEI. The CDR3 length is 13 residues. Trimming took 4 bases from V and 2 from J, leaving 9 bases between them. The CDR3 DNA is TGTGCCAGCAGTGTTCGGATTACCTACGAGCAGTACTTC. This gives the protein CASSVRITYEQYF.

In its sample, this clonotype was seen many times. This chain connects TRBV7-9 to TRBJ1-2; 9 nucleotides match TRBD1. The V gene's germline CDR1 is SEHNR and CDR2 FQNEAQ (reference sequence). The CDR3 is made up of 18 amino acids. The J segment lost 0 bases and the V segment lost 5 bases, leaving 13 bases of the junction unmatched. CDR3 coding DNA: TGTGCCAGCAGCGATACCGGGACAGGGTACGAGCCTAACTATGGCTACACCTTC. Its translation is CASSDTGTGYEPNYGYTF.

This clonotype was counted between two and nine times. V gene TRBV10-3 combines with J gene TRBJ2-2, with D uncertain. The V end was cut by 3 bases, the J end by 6 bases, with 5 bases between. Germline CDR1 is ENHRY and CDR2 is SYGVKD. The CDR3 spans 12 residues. This CDR3 is CAISDTPGELFF. DNA of the CDR3: TGTGCCATCAGTGATACCCCCGGGGAGCTGTTTTTT.

Many counts were recorded for this clonotype. The chain employs TRBV7-9 and TRBJ2-7; TRBD2 aligns across 13 bases. CDR3 length equals 15 residues. Germline CDR1 SEHNR, CDR2 FQNEAQ (reference sequence). Unmatched junction bases numbered 6, after V lost 5 bases and J lost 5 bases. CDR3 residues: CASSGLAGVIDEQYF. The CDR3 DNA follows: TGTGCCAGCAGCGGACTAGCGGGAGTTATCGACGAGCAGTACTTC.

A few counts support this clonotype. The chain combines TRBV4-3 with TRBJ2-7; TRBD1 matches 8 bases. Germline CDR1 reads LGHNA; CDR2 reads YSLEER. V shed 2 bases and J 5 bases; nucleotides not matched to a gene: 11. The CDR3 covers 16 residues. CDR3 DNA: TGCGCCAGCAGCCAATTTACCGGGACAGGAGTTGACGAGCAGTACTTC. The encoded protein is CASSQFTGTGVDEQYF.

As concerns this clonotype: A junction end diverges from the germline sequence, so it may reflect a read error. The gene calls are TRBV10-3 and TRBJ1-1; TRBD1 matches 11 bases. This CDR3 has 16 amino acids. Germline V lookup: CDR1 ENHRY, CDR2 SYGVKD. CDR3: CASSWTGGRGYTEAFF. The DNA for the CDR3 is TGTGCCAGCAGTTGGACAGGGGGCAGGGGGTACACTGAAGCTTTCTTT.

This clonotype has just a few counts. This rearrangement joins TRBV5-1 to TRBJ1-4; TRBD1 is a possible D gene (5 bases). The V gene lost 4 bases and the J gene lost 7 bases, with 11 bases spanning the gap. The CDR3 runs 13 residues. Germline assignment: CDR1 SGHRS and CDR2 YFSETQ. CDR3 residues: CASSTAGGEKLFF. The CDR3 DNA sequence: TGCGCCAGCAGCACCGCCGGGGGTGAAAAACTGTTTTTT.

The rearrangement links TRBV19 to TRBJ1-2; D gene uncertain. The germline CDR1 and CDR2 sequences are LNHDA and SQIVND (reference sequence). This CDR3 comprises 13 residues. V lost 7 bases and J 7 bases, leaving 16 bases between the germline ends. DNA for the CDR3: TGTGCCAGTACAGCGGGCCGTCCGGCTGGCTACACCTTC. This sequence encodes CASTAGRPAGYTF.

This clonotype was seen a handful of times. One base away lies a much larger clone, so this may be a sequencing read error. V and J are TRBV5-1 and TRBJ1-2; D is perhaps TRBD1 (6 bases). Germline lookup yields CDR1 SGHRS and CDR2 YFSETQ. There are 14 residues in the CDR3. CDR3 sequence: CAGSLAQGIRGYTF. The CDR3 DNA sequence: TGCGCCGGCAGCTTGGCACAGGGTATACGGGGCTACACCTTC.